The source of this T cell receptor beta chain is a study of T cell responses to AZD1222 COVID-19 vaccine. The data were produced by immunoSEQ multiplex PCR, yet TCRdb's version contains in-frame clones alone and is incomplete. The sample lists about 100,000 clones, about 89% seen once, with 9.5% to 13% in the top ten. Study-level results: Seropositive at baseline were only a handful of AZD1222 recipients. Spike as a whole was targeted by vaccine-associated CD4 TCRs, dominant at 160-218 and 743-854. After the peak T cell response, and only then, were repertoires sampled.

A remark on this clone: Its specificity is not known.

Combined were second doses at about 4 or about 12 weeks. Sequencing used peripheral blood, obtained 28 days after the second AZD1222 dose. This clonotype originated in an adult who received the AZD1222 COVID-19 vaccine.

CDR3 sequence: CASGLTGGGAEAFF. For the CDR3, the DNA is TGTGCTAGTGGTTTGACAGGGGGGGGTGCTGAAGCTTTCTTT. V gene TRBV12-5 combines with J gene TRBJ1-1; 8 nucleotides line up with TRBD1. This CDR3 is 14 amino acids long. CDR1 and CDR2 (germline): LGHNT, FRNRAP. J lost 6 bases, V lost 2 bases, and 5 bases had no gene match.